These T cell receptor beta chains were read from a single sample in a study of blood T cell repertoires in COVID-19. Some clones are missing from TCRdb's copy, which holds only in-frame ones; the method was immunoSEQ multiplex PCR. The repertoire holds around 110,000 clones, with 80% to 85% as singletons. The source material was peripheral blood. All receptors derive from a man aged 65 to 79 with acute or convalescent COVID-19. The CDR3 runs from the conserved cysteine through the conserved F or W. D genes are given only for firm matches. Clone size appears in some rows only: once, few, many, or a class for an expanded clone.

v_call	j_call	clone_size	d_call	cdr3_aa	cdr3_nt
TRBV28	TRBJ2-1	NA	TRBD1	CASRTGADGGEQFF	TGTGCCAGCCGGACAGGGGCGGATGGCGGTGAGCAGTTCTTC
TRBV28	TRBJ2-3	NA	TRBD1	CASSLGTGITDTQYF	TGTGCCAGCAGTTTGGGGACAGGGATCACAGATACGCAGTATTTT
TRBV5-1	TRBJ1-2	NA	TRBD1	CASSGGQGAYGYTF	TGCGCCAGCAGCGGGGGACAGGGGGCGTATGGCTACACCTTC
TRBV15	TRBJ1-5	NA	NA	CATSRAGQPQHF	TGTGCCACCAGCAGAGCCGGTCAGCCCCAGCATTTT
TRBV5-1	TRBJ2-4	NA	NA	CASTPDSSLAKNIQYF	TGCGCCAGCACCCCTGACAGTTCCCTGGCCAAAAACATTCAGTACTTC
TRBV6-5	TRBJ2-7	NA	NA	CASSPIDRQPYEQYF	TGTGCCAGCAGCCCGATTGACAGGCAGCCCTACGAGCAGTACTTC
TRBV2	TRBJ2-1	NA	TRBD2	CASSKTMTSGTLGEQFF	TGTGCCAGCAGTAAGACTATGACTAGCGGAACTTTAGGTGAGCAGTTCTTC
TRBV5-4	TRBJ2-7	NA	TRBD2	CASSRGAPRGSYEQYF	TGTGCCAGCAGCCGCGGAGCGCCGCGGGGGTCCTACGAGCAGTACTTC
TRBV9	TRBJ1-1	NA	NA	CASSGAPRTEAFF	TGTGCCAGCAGCGGGGCCCCTCGGACTGAAGCTTTCTTT
TRBV30	TRBJ1-2	NA	TRBD1	CAWSWQGAPWSGYTF	TGTGCCTGGAGCTGGCAGGGGGCGCCATGGAGTGGCTACACCTTC
TRBV20-1	TRBJ2-3	NA	NA	CSARRFNTQYF	TGCAGTGCTCGCCGGTTCAATACGCAGTATTTT
TRBV3-1/TRBV3-2	TRBJ2-3	NA	TRBD1	CASSQYDRADTQYF	TGTGCCAGCAGCCAATACGACAGGGCAGATACGCAGTATTTT
TRBV5-1	TRBJ2-2	NA	NA	CASSPNAGTTGELFF	TGCGCCAGCAGCCCGAACGCCGGGACTACCGGGGAGCTGTTTTTT
TRBV5-1	TRBJ2-2	NA	TRBD2	CASSLGLADTGELFF	TGCGCCAGCAGCTTAGGGCTAGCGGACACCGGGGAGCTGTTTTTT
TRBV7-3	TRBJ2-2	NA	NA	CASSLTNSGNTGELFF	TGTGCCAGCAGCTTAACGAATAGCGGGAACACCGGGGAGCTGTTTTTT
TRBV5-8	TRBJ2-2	NA	NA	CASSKGDRQGGELFF	TGTGCCAGCAGCAAGGGGGACCGCCAGGGCGGGGAGCTGTTTTTT
TRBV6-4	TRBJ1-4	NA	TRBD1	CASSERRTGGPTNEKLFF	TGTGCCAGCAGCGAGCGAAGGACAGGGGGCCCAACTAATGAAAAACTGTTTTTT
TRBV14	TRBJ2-7	NA	TRBD2	CASSRSGGSTYEQYF	TGTGCCAGCAGCCGAAGCGGGGGGTCCACCTACGAGCAGTACTTC
TRBV4-1	TRBJ1-5	NA	TRBD1	CASSQEGQGAGQPQHF	TGCGCCAGCAGCCAGGAAGGACAGGGGGCCGGTCAGCCCCAGCATTTT
TRBV3-1/TRBV3-2	TRBJ2-2	NA	TRBD1	CASSRLGQGGAGELFF	TGTGCCAGCAGCAGACTAGGACAGGGAGGAGCCGGGGAGCTGTTTTTT
TRBV9	TRBJ2-1	NA	TRBD2	CASSVLAGAYNEQFF	TGTGCCAGCAGCGTACTGGCGGGGGCCTACAATGAGCAGTTCTTC
TRBV28	TRBJ1-4	NA	TRBD1	CASSGQGGSEKLFF	TGTGCCAGCAGTGGACAGGGTGGCAGTGAAAAACTGTTTTTT
TRBV29-1	TRBJ2-2	NA	NA	CSVRQAGGELFF	TGCAGCGTGCGACAAGCGGGCGGGGAGCTGTTTTTT
TRBV2	TRBJ1-1	once	NA	CASSEGGNTEAFF	TGTGCCAGCAGTGAAGGCGGGAACACTGAAGCTTTCTTT
TRBV12-5	TRBJ2-2	NA	TRBD1	CASGTGVWVGELFF	TGTGCTAGTGGCACAGGGGTTTGGGTCGGGGAGCTGTTTTTT
TRBV5-1	TRBJ2-3	NA	TRBD2	CASSRGGAADTQYF	TGCGCCAGCAGCCGCGGGGGGGCCGCGGATACGCAGTATTTT
TRBV19	TRBJ2-2	NA	NA	CASSIRSDRNTGELFF	TGTGCCAGTAGTATTAGGTCGGACAGGAACACCGGGGAGCTGTTTTTT
TRBV5-4	TRBJ1-1	NA	NA	CASSLRTRLGGTEAFF	TGTGCCAGCAGCTTACGGACCCGCCTCGGGGGCACTGAAGCTTTCTTT
TRBV5-1	TRBJ1-4	once	NA	CASSLVQGSPEKLFF	TGCGCCAGCAGCTTGGTGCAGGGTTCCCCTGAAAAACTGTTTTTT
TRBV9	TRBJ1-1	NA	NA	CASSGAGTRNTEAFF	TGTGCCAGCAGCGGAGCCGGGACAAGAAACACTGAAGCTTTCTTT
TRBV24-1	TRBJ2-1	NA	TRBD2	CATSAPRGAGGPFNEQFF	TGTGCCACCAGTGCACCGAGGGGAGCGGGAGGGCCTTTTAATGAGCAGTTCTTC
TRBV12-3/TRBV12-4	TRBJ1-1	NA	NA	CASSRQKAFF	TGTGCCAGCAGCCGACAAAAAGCTTTCTTT
TRBV27	TRBJ2-7	NA	NA	CASSFRASYEQYF	TGTGCCAGCAGTTTCAGGGCTTCCTACGAGCAGTACTTC
TRBV7-2	TRBJ1-4	NA	TRBD1	CASSVQGGNEKLFF	TGTGCCAGCAGTGTACAGGGGGGTAATGAAAAACTGTTTTTT
TRBV9	TRBJ2-3	NA	NA	CASSVGATASTDTQYF	TGTGCCAGCAGCGTGGGGGCTACCGCTAGCACAGATACGCAGTATTTT
TRBV23-1	TRBJ2-7	NA	TRBD1	CASSLRDRDRF	TGCGCCAGCAGTCTCCGGGACAGGGATCGCTTC
TRBV3-1/TRBV3-2	TRBJ1-1	NA	TRBD1	CASSFRQGNTEAFF	TGTGCCAGCAGCTTTCGACAGGGGAACACTGAAGCTTTCTTT
TRBV7-9	TRBJ1-3	NA	NA	CAAPEGGGNTIYF	TGTGCCGCACCCGAAGGGGGTGGAAACACCATATATTTT
TRBV3-1/TRBV3-2	TRBJ2-1	NA	TRBD2	CASSQDLLAGGPYNEQFF	TGTGCCAGCAGCCAAGACCTACTAGCGGGAGGGCCCTACAATGAGCAGTTCTTC
TRBV5-1	TRBJ2-7	NA	TRBD1	CASSLADRGVDEQYF	TGCGCCAGCAGCTTGGCCGACAGGGGCGTGGACGAGCAGTACTTC
TRBV11-3	TRBJ2-7	NA	TRBD1	CASSDRDREQYF	TGTGCCAGCAGCGACAGGGATCGGGAGCAGTACTTC
TRBV20-1	TRBJ1-6	NA	NA	CSAPPAPLHF	TGCAGTGCTCCACCAGCACCCCTCCACTTT
TRBV3-1/TRBV3-2	TRBJ1-1	NA	TRBD1	CASSQAAGQGEAFF	TGTGCCAGCAGCCAAGCAGCAGGACAGGGGGAAGCTTTCTTT
TRBV28	TRBJ1-3	NA	TRBD1	CASSWDRQNTIYF	TGTGCCAGCAGTTGGGACAGGCAAAACACCATATATTTT
TRBV20-1	TRBJ1-6	NA	NA	CGSVSPLHF	TGCGGTTCGGTTTCACCCCTCCACTTT
TRBV4-2	TRBJ1-1	NA	TRBD1	CASSRARDSEAFF	TGTGCCAGCAGCCGGGCCCGGGACAGTGAAGCTTTCTTT
TRBV4-2	TRBJ2-7	NA	TRBD2	CASSQEWGGGLREQYF	TGTGCCAGCAGCCAAGAGTGGGGGGGAGGGCTTCGCGAGCAGTACTTC
TRBV5-1	TRBJ2-2	NA	TRBD2	CASSITSGANTGELFF	TGCGCCAGCAGCATCACTAGCGGGGCGAACACCGGGGAGCTGTTTTTT
TRBV2	TRBJ1-1	NA	TRBD1	CASSDWRGQAEAFF	TGTGCCAGCAGTGATTGGAGGGGGCAAGCTGAAGCTTTCTTT
TRBV19	TRBJ2-4	NA	TRBD2	CASSIEGTSSYIQYF	TGTGCCAGTAGTATAGAAGGGACTAGCTCATACATTCAGTACTTC
TRBV28	TRBJ2-7	few	TRBD1	CASSPPGTGGHYEQYF	TGTGCCAGCAGTCCCCCCGGGACAGGGGGTCACTACGAGCAGTACTTC
TRBV28	TRBJ1-5	NA	TRBD1	CASSLSVGQGGQPQHF	TGTGCCAGCAGTTTATCGGTGGGACAGGGAGGACAGCCCCAGCATTTT
TRBV6-5	TRBJ1-1	NA	TRBD1	CASRRDRWDEAFF	TGTGCCAGCAGGCGGGACAGGTGGGATGAAGCTTTCTTT
TRBV6-5	TRBJ1-1	once	NA	CASLRTGNTEAFF	TGTGCCAGCCTTCGGACTGGGAACACTGAAGCTTTCTTT
TRBV3-1/TRBV3-2	TRBJ1-1	NA	NA	CASSHWTENTEAFF	TGTGCCAGCAGCCACTGGACAGAGAACACTGAAGCTTTCTTT
TRBV7-9	TRBJ2-7	NA	NA	CASSLQRSYEQYF	TGTGCCAGCAGCTTGCAGCGGTCTTACGAGCAGTACTTC
TRBV9	TRBJ2-1	NA	TRBD2	CASSVNSGEKQFF	TGTGCCAGCAGCGTAAACAGCGGGGAAAAGCAGTTCTTC